Listed here are 17 T cell receptor beta chains from one sample, sequenced in a study of blood T cell repertoires in COVID-19. TCRdb's copy holds only in-frame clones and misses some; the assay was immunoSEQ multiplex PCR. The table lists more than 100,000 clones, about 86% of them singletons. The material sequenced was peripheral blood. These receptor sequences come from a human donor in a cohort sampled during active COVID-19.

This chain links TRBV28 with TRBJ2-3; 13 nucleotides match TRBD2. CDR1 and CDR2 (germline): MDHEN, SYDVKM. CDR3 length equals 15 residues. The ends lost 5 bases at V and 10 bases at J; junction bases unmatched: 9. The CDR3 nucleotides read TGTGCCAGCAGTCCCGGGACTAGCGGGGTTCGAGCGCAGTATTTT. Translation gives CASSPGTSGVRAQYF. The full variable domain, its missing parts supplied by reference TRBV28 and TRBJ2-3, is DVKVTQSSRYLVKRTGEKVFLECVQDMDHENMFWYRQDPGLGLRLIYFSYDVKMKEKGDIPEGYSVSREKKERFSLILESASTNQTSMYLCASSPGTSGVRAQYFGPGTRLTVL.

The rearrangement joins TRBV4-2 to TRBJ2-2; 13 bases align to TRBD2. Germline V gene lookup returns CDR1 LGHNA and CDR2 YNFKEQ. The ends lost 4 bases at V and 8 bases at J; junction bases unmatched: 7. This CDR3 is built from 16 residues. The chain's CDR3 is CASSPSGLAGAGELFF. The CDR3 coding sequence is TGTGCCAGCAGCCCGAGCGGACTAGCGGGAGCTGGGGAGCTGTTTTTT.

V gene TRBV10-2 combines with J gene TRBJ2-3, with 8 positions matching TRBD2. The germline V gene has CDR1 WSHSY and CDR2 SAAADI. The junction had 8 bases not matched to a gene; V was cut back by 6 bases and J by 6 bases. The CDR3 extends over 14 amino acids. The CDR3 sequence: CASSHKTSADTQYF. The CDR3 DNA follows: TGCGCCAGCAGCCACAAGACTAGCGCCGATACGCAGTATTTT.

J is TRBJ1-2 and V is TRBV29-1, with 7 bases matching TRBD1. The germline V gene encodes CDR1 SQVTM and CDR2 ANQGSEA. The CDR3 runs 14 residues. V gave up 3 bases and J gave up 7 bases; unmatched junction bases: 11. Here the CDR3 DNA reads TGCAGCGTTGATCCTACAGGGGCCTCGGGTGGCTACACCTTC. Amino acids: CSVDPTGASGGYTF. The whole variable domain, filled in from reference TRBV29-1 and TRBJ1-2, reads SAVISQKPSRDICQRGTSLTIQCQVDSQVTMMFWYRQQPGQSLTLIATANQGSEATYESGFVIDKFPISRPNLTFSTLTVSNMSPEDSSIYLCSVDPTGASGGYTFGSGTRLTVV.

This rearrangement joins TRBV6-5 to TRBJ1-5; 10 bases are shared with TRBD1. Germline-derived CDR1 and CDR2 are MNHEY and SVGAGI. The CDR3 contains 15 residues. The V and J ends lost 7 bases and 5 bases, in that order; junction bases with no gene match: 8. DNA of the CDR3: TGTGCCAGCATGAGTGCCGGGACAGGGGATCAGCCCCAGCATTTT. Its protein product is CASMSAGTGDQPQHF.

The chain is built from TRBV5-6 and TRBJ2-7; D gene unclear. The CDR3 contains 14 residues. V was clipped by 4 bases and J by 2 bases, with 13 bases between them. Per germline, CDR1 SGHDT and CDR2 YYEEEE. The DNA for the CDR3 is TGTGCCAGCAGCCGCGGAGTCCCTCCCTACGAGCAGTACTTC. This translates into CASSRGVPPYEQYF. The whole variable domain, remainder taken from reference TRBV5-6 and TRBJ2-7, is DAGVTQSPTHLIKTRGQQVTLRCSPKSGHDTVSWYQQALGQGPQFIFQYYEEEERQRGNFPDRFSGHQFPNYSSELNVNALLLGDSALYLCASSRGVPPYEQYFGPGTRLTVT.

This clone appeared a single time. The J gene is TRBJ1-1, the V gene TRBV29-1, with D tentatively TRBD1 (5 bases). This CDR3 comprises 14 residues. With 4 bases removed from V and 0 bases from J, the gap between germline ends came to 12 bases. The germline V gene has CDR1 SQVTM and CDR2 ANQGSEA. CDR3 residues: CSVGGAGMNTEAFF. The CDR3 nucleotides read TGCAGCGTTGGCGGGGCAGGCATGAACACTGAAGCTTTCTTT.

The rearrangement links TRBV5-5 to TRBJ2-3, with D uncertain. V lost 4 bases and J 1 base, leaving 4 bases between the germline ends. CDR3 length: 12 amino acids. CDR1 is SGHKS, CDR2 YYEKEE, per germline (reference sequence). CDR3 coding DNA: TGTGCCAGCAGCCCAGGCACAGATACGCAGTATTTT. This gives the protein CASSPGTDTQYF.

V gene TRBV19 combines with J gene TRBJ2-1; D perhaps matches TRBD1 (5 bases). Between the trimmed V and J ends, which lost 9 bases and 8 bases, there was a span of 14 bases. The CDR3 contains 12 residues. CDR1 is LNHDA and CDR2 is SQIVND in the germline V gene (reference sequence). The CDR3 reads CASRSLGDEQFF. The CDR3, as DNA: TGTGCCAGCCGCAGTCTAGGGGATGAGCAGTTCTTC.

The genes are TRBV5-1 and TRBJ2-7; D not resolved. V dropped 0 bases and J dropped 3 bases, with 31 bases sitting between them. Germline-derived CDR1 and CDR2 are SGHRS and YFSETQ. The CDR3 runs to 21 residues. The CDR3 DNA sequence: TGCGCCAGCAGCTTGGTACTATTGGCCAATCCCCGTCGGCCAGTACTCTACGAGCAGTACTTC. Translated, it gives CASSLVLLANPRRPVLYEQYF. Full variable domain (rest looked up from reference TRBV5-1 and TRBJ2-7): KAGVTQTPRYLIKTRGQQVTLSCSPISGHRSVSWYQQTPGQGLQFLFEYFSETQRNKGNFPGRFSGRQFSNSRSEMNVSTLELGDSALYLCASSLVLLANPRRPVLYEQYFGPGTRLTVT.

V gene TRBV5-4 combines with J gene TRBJ1-5; D might be TRBD1 (6 bases). The CDR3 contains 15 residues. The V end was cut by 4 bases, the J end by 1 base, with 12 bases between. Per the germline V gene, CDR1 is SGHNT and CDR2 is YYREEE (reference sequence). In DNA form, the CDR3 reads TGTGCCAGCAGCCAACGGGACACGAGCAATCAGCCCCAGCATTTT. Amino acid sequence: CASSQRDTSNQPQHF.

The chain carries TRBV4-1 and TRBJ1-1; the D gene is possibly TRBD1 (6 bases). There are 17 residues in the CDR3. V dropped 0 bases and J dropped 1 base, with 15 bases sitting between them. Germline-derived CDR1 and CDR2 are MGHRA and YSYEKL. The CDR3 DNA reads as TGCGCCAGCAGCCAAGAAGGCGCACAGGGATGGAACACTGAAGCTTTCTTT. Residues: CASSQEGAQGWNTEAFF.

V and J are TRBV4-2 and TRBJ1-5; D unresolved. V lost 3 bases and J 7 bases, leaving 13 bases between the germline ends. Germline-derived CDR1 and CDR2 are LGHNA and YNFKEQ. The CDR3 totals 14 residues. Written as DNA, the CDR3 is TGTGCCAGCAGCCAGTCCGGGAACGAACAGCCCCAGCATTTT. Translated: CASSQSGNEQPQHF.

The chain employs TRBV5-5 and TRBJ2-5; D call uncertain. The CDR3 sequence is 12 residues long. Germline CDR1 SGHKS, CDR2 YYEKEE (reference sequence). The V gene lost 4 bases and the J gene lost 4 bases, with 8 bases spanning the gap. CDR3 DNA: TGTGCCAGCAGCGCGAACCGAGAGACCCAGTACTTC. It encodes CASSANRETQYF.

Here the CDR3 DNA reads TGTGCCAGCAGCTTAGAACTAGCGACGACCCAGTACTTC. This codes for CASSLELATTQYF. V usage is TRBV7-2 and J usage is TRBJ2-5; 7 nucleotides line up with TRBD2. CDR3 length equals 13 residues. CDR1 is SGHTA and CDR2 is FQGNSA in the germline V gene. After removal of 1 base from V and 7 bases from J, the junction contained 3 bases not matched to a gene.

V is TRBV11-2 and J is TRBJ1-5; D not resolved. The CDR3 runs 16 residues. CDR1 SGHAT and CDR2 FQNNGV come from the germline V gene. V shed 2 bases and J shed 5 bases, with 16 bases lying between them. The CDR3 protein is CASSLRAGGSDQPQHF. The DNA for the CDR3 is TGTGCCAGCAGCTTAAGGGCGGGAGGGTCTGATCAGCCCCAGCATTTT.

The sample holds one count of this clone. The genes are TRBV2 and TRBJ2-1, with TRBD2 identical over 7 bases. CDR1 SNHLY and CDR2 FYNNEI come from the germline V gene. The CDR3 spans 15 residues. Trimming cost V 7 bases and J 4 bases; bases outside gene matches: 10. CDR3 amino acids: CASNSQRENYNEQFF. CDR3 sequence (DNA): TGTGCCAGCAACTCCCAGCGGGAAAATTACAATGAGCAGTTCTTC.